These 2 T cell receptor beta chains were sequenced from one sample in a study of cytomegalovirus exposure and HLA in healthy donors. The PCR contained 60 Vbeta and 13 Jbeta primers. Clones were read by immunoSEQ multiplex PCR, and TCRdb kept only the in-frame ones, dropping some. This sample has 130,000 or so clones, with 80% found just once. Sample: PBMCs. Every receptor here comes from a young man in good health and CMV-seronegative.

About this clone: Other DNA sequences in the same sample also yield this CDR3. The V and J genes are TRBV2 and TRBJ2-7; D not resolved. The CDR3 contains 12 residues. Germline-derived CDR1 and CDR2 are SNHLY and FYNNEI. The V and J ends lost 3 bases and 2 bases respectively, with 5 bases between them. For the CDR3, the DNA is TGTGCCAGCAGTGAGCTAGCCTACGAGCAGTACTTC. Translating it yields CASSELAYEQYF. The entire variable domain, with the rest obtained from reference TRBV2 and TRBJ2-7, is as follows: EPEVTQTPSHQVTQMGQEVILRCVPISNHLYFYWYRQILGQKVEFLVSFYNNEISEKSEIFDDQFSVERPDGSNFTLKIRSTKLEDSAMYFCASSELAYEQYFGPGTRLTVT.

This clone was seen just once. V gene TRBV7-2 combines with J gene TRBJ2-1, with a tentative D call TRBD2 (5 bases). Trimming left V 1 base short and J 9 bases short, with 13 bases between. CDR1 is SGHTA and CDR2 is FQGNSA in the germline V gene. This CDR3 spans 14 amino acids. CDR3 sequence: CASSLERGLGEQFF. The CDR3, as DNA: TGTGCCAGCAGCTTAGAGAGAGGGTTGGGTGAGCAGTTCTTC.